The sample holds many counts of the clone carrying this T cell receptor beta chain. These data come from a study of blood T cells in healthy people across ages. A second PCR, run for roughly 7 to 12 cycles, used a sample-barcoded 5' primer plus a J-beta primer mix. TCRdb reanalysed the 5' RACE reads using MiXCR and keeps one entry per CDR3 protein. The sample consists of approximately 700,000 distinct CDR3 sequences, less than 40% of them appearing once. V gave up 1 base and J gave up 5 bases, with 14 bases separating them. Germline assignment: CDR1 SGHVS and CDR2 FNYEAQ. This CDR3 contains 15 residues.

This TCR was recovered from a woman of 80 years or more in good health. The chain recombines TRBV7-6 with TRBJ1-2; TRBD1 is a possible D gene (6 bases). Material: blood. Here the CDR3 DNA reads TGTGCCAGCAGCTTAGAGCGGGGGGGGCGGTATGGCTACACCTTC. It specifies CASSLERGGRYGYTF.